Each of the 7 T cell receptor beta chains below was sequenced from the same sample in a study of cytomegalovirus exposure and HLA in healthy donors. Profiling relied on immunoSEQ multiplex PCR, and the TCRdb table lists in-frame clones only, not all of them. The sample has 100,000 to 150,000 clones, roughly 95% seen once. The sample was PBMCs. The receptors shown here come from a man aged 18 to 30 in good health and CMV-seronegative.

The CDR3, as DNA: TGTGCCAGCAGCTCTCCTGCAGGGGCGAACTATGGCTACACCTTC. Translating it yields CASSSPAGANYGYTF. This chain uses TRBV28 with TRBJ1-2; maybe TRBD1 (6 bases). This CDR3 spans 15 amino acids. V was clipped by 6 bases and J by 2 bases, with 16 bases between them. Germline CDR1 MDHEN, CDR2 SYDVKM.

J is TRBJ2-7 and V is TRBV28, with D possibly being TRBD1 (5 bases). There are 14 residues in the CDR3. Germline lookup yields CDR1 MDHEN and CDR2 SYDVKM. The V gene lost 3 bases and the J gene lost 2 bases, with 11 bases spanning the gap. The CDR3 is CASSFSRVTYEQYF. The CDR3 nucleotides are TGTGCCAGCAGTTTTTCCAGGGTGACCTACGAGCAGTACTTC. Complete variable domain (other parts from reference TRBV28 and TRBJ2-7): DVKVTQSSRYLVKRTGEKVFLECVQDMDHENMFWYRQDPGLGLRLIYFSYDVKMKEKGDIPEGYSVSREKKERFSLILESASTNQTSMYLCASSFSRVTYEQYFGPGTRLTVT.

The chain employs TRBV11-3 and TRBJ1-1, with D perhaps matching TRBD1 (6 bases). V was clipped by 5 bases and J by 7 bases, with 20 bases between them. CDR3 length: 15 amino acids. In germline, CDR1 is SGHNT, CDR2 YENEEA. As DNA, the CDR3 is TGTGCCAGCAGCCCTGACCACAACAGGGTGGGTGAAGCTTTCTTT. Translated, it gives CASSPDHNRVGEAFF.

The chain carries TRBV30 and TRBJ2-5; D is perhaps TRBD2 (6 bases). CDR1 and CDR2 (germline): GTSNPN, SVGIG (reference sequence). This CDR3 region has 13 residues. Between the trimmed V and J ends, which lost 0 bases and 10 bases, there was a span of 15 bases. The CDR3 region has the DNA TGTGCCTGGAGTGTTGGCGGGGTAAGGGACCAGTACTTC. Translation: CAWSVGGVRDQYF.

This clone was recorded a few times. The gene calls are TRBV7-2 and TRBJ1-2; 7 nucleotides align to TRBD1. The CDR3 contains 14 residues. V lost 4 bases and J lost 5; bases outside the gene matches: 7. Germline assignment: CDR1 SGHTA and CDR2 FQGNSA. As DNA, the CDR3 is TGTGCCAGCAGCTCACGACAGGGCCGGTATGGCTACACCTTC. It codes for CASSSRQGRYGYTF.

The chain has TRBV6-4 and TRBJ1-2; 11 nucleotides agree with TRBD1. CDR1 is MRHNA, CDR2 SNTAGT, per germline. The CDR3 totals 15 residues. J gave up 4 bases and V 4 bases, and 5 bases lay outside the gene matches. The CDR3: CASSARTGGVYGYTF. CDR3 DNA sequence: TGTGCCAGCAGTGCGCGGACAGGGGGCGTCTATGGCTACACCTTC.

V usage is TRBV5-4 and J usage is TRBJ2-7; no definite D call. CDR1 SGHNT and CDR2 YYREEE come from the germline V gene (reference sequence). Trimming left V 2 bases short and J 5 bases short, with 17 bases between. The CDR3 length is 15 residues. CDR3 residues: CASSFEEVSVDEQYF. The CDR3 DNA reads as TGTGCCAGCAGCTTTGAAGAGGTATCCGTCGACGAGCAGTACTTC.